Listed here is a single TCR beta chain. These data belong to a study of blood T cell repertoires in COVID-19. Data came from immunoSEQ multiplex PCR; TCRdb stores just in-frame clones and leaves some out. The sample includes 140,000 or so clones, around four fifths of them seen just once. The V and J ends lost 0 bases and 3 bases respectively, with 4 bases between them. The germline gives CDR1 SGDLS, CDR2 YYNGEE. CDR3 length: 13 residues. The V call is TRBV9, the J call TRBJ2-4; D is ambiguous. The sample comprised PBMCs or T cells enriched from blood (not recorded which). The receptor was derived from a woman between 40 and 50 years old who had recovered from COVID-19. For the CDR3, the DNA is TGTGCCAGCAGCGTAGGTCACAAAAACATTCAGTACTTC. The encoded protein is CASSVGHKNIQYF.